The clone carrying this T cell receptor (beta chain) appeared a few times. This entry comes from a study of identical twins. Trimming stripped 1 base from V and 5 bases from J, with 8 bases between. CDR3 length: 12 residues. Germline loops: CDR1 DFQATT, CDR2 SNEGSKA (reference sequence). In TCRdb, the 5' RACE reads were re-called with MiXCR into one record per CDR3 protein. This table has roughly 770,000 distinct CDR3 sequences, 15% to 20% appearing once. These data were also filed under a second study, of T cells expressing NK-cell markers. That work contributes: In about six donors, dominant NKG2C+ clonotypes were roughly 1.0-8% of CD8+ T cells.

Sequenced input: PBMCs. The rearrangement joins TRBV20-1 to TRBJ1-2; D gene uncertain. This TCR derives from a woman between 18 and 29 years old in good health. The DNA of the CDR3 is TGCAGTGCTAGAGCCCGTACATATGGCTACACCTTC. Its protein is CSARARTYGYTF.